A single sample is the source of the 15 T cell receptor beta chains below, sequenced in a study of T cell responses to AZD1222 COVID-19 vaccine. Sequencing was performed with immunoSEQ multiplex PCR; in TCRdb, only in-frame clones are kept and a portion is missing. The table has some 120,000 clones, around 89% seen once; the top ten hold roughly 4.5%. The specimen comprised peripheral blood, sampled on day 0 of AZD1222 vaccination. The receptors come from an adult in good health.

The CDR3 is CASSEKRTISYNEQFF. As DNA, the CDR3 is TGCGCCAGCAGTGAGAAGAGGACCATCTCCTACAATGAGCAGTTCTTC. The V gene is TRBV10-2, the J gene TRBJ2-1; D is ambiguous. V was cut by 2 bases and J by 0 bases, with 11 bases left in between. This CDR3 contains 16 residues. Germline CDR1 and CDR2: WSHSY and SAAADI.

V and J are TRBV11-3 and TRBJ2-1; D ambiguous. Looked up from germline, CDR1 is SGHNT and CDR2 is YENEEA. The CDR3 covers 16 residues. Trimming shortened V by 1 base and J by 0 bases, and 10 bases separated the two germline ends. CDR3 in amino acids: CASSLATQSSYNEQFF. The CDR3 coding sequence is TGTGCCAGCAGCTTAGCCACACAGAGCTCCTACAATGAGCAGTTCTTC. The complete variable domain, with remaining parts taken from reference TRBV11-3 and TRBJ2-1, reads EAGVVQSPRYKIIEKKQPVAFWCNPISGHNTLYWYLQNLGQGPELLIRYENEEAVDDSQLPKDRFSAERLKGVDSTLKIQPAELGDSAVYLCASSLATQSSYNEQFFGPGTRLTVL.

CDR3 DNA: TGTGCCAGCAGCTTAGTCCCGACAGGCGAGGGCTACACCTTC. Encoded protein: CASSLVPTGEGYTF. This rearrangement joins TRBV11-1 to TRBJ1-2; maybe TRBD1 (6 bases). Germline CDR1 SGHAT, CDR2 FQDESV (reference sequence). The CDR3 sequence is 14 residues long. The V end lost 1 base, the J end lost 8 bases, and 14 bases lay between the germline ends.

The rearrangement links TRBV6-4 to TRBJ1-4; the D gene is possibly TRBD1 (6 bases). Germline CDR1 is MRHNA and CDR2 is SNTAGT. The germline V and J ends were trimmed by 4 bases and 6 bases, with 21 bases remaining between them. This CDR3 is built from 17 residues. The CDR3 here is CASSARTARGFDEKLFF. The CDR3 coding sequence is TGTGCCAGCAGTGCCAGGACAGCTCGGGGATTCGATGAAAAACTGTTTTTT.

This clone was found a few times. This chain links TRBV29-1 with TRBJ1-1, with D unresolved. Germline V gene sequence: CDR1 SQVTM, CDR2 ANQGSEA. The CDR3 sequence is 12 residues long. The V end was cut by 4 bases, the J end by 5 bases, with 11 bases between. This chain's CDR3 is CSVVTTRTEAFF. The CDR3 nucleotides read TGCAGCGTTGTGACCACGAGGACTGAAGCTTTCTTT.

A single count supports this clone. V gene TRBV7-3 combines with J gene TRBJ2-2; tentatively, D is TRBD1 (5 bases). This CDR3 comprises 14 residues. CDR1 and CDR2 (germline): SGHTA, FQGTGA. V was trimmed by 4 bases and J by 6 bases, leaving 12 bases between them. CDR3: CASSSRQSPGELFF. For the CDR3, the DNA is TGTGCCAGCAGCTCGAGACAGTCCCCCGGGGAGCTGTTTTTT.

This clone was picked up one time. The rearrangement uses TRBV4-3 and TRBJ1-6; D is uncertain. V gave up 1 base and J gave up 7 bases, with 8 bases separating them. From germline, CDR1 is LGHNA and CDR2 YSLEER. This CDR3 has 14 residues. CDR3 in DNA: TGCGCCAGCAGCCAAGGCAGATCCAATTCACCCCTCCACTTT. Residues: CASSQGRSNSPLHF.

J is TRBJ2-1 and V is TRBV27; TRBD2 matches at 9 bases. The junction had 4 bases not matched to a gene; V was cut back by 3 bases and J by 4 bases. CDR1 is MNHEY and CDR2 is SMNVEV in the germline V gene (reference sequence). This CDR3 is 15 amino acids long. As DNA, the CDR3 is TGTGCCAGCAGTTTTCCACTAGCGGGTTACAATGAGCAGTTCTTC. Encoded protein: CASSFPLAGYNEQFF.

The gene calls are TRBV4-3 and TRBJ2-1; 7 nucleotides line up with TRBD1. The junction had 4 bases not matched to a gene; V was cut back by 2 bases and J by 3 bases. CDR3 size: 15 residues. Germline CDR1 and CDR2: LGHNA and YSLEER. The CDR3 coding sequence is TGCGCCAGCAGCCAAAGGACAGGAGACTACAATGAGCAGTTCTTC. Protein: CASSQRTGDYNEQFF.

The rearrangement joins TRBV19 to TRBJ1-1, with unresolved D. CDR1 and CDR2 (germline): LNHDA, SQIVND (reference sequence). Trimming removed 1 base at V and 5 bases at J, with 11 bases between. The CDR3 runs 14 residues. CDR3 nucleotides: TGTGCCAGTAGTATAGTAGGGAGCTGGACTGAAGCTTTCTTT. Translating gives CASSIVGSWTEAFF.

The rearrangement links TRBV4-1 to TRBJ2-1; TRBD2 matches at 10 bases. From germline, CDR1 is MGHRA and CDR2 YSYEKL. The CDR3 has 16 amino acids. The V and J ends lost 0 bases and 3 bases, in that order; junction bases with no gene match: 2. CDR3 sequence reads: CASSQDSGRIYNEQFF. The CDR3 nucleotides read TGCGCCAGCAGCCAAGATAGCGGGAGGATCTACAATGAGCAGTTCTTC.

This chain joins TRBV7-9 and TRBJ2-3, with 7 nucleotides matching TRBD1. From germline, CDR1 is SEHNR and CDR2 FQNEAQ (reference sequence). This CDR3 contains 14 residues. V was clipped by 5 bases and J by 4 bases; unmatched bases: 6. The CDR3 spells CASSATGNADTQYF. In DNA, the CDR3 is TGTGCCAGCAGCGCGACAGGGAACGCAGATACGCAGTATTTT.

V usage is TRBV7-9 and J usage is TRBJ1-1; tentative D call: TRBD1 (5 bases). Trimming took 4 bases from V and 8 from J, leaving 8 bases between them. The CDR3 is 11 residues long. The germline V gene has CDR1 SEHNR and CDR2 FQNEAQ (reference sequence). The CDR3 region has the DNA TGTGCCAGCAGCTACGGGACCGAAGCTTTCTTT. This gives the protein CASSYGTEAFF.

CDR3 in DNA: TGTGCCAGCAGTCCCCGCCGGGCAGATACGCAGTATTTT. This codes for CASSPRRADTQYF. The chain has TRBV12-3 or TRBV12-4 and TRBJ2-3; D is uncertain. Trimming removed 5 bases from V and 4 bases from J, with 10 bases in between. This CDR3 has 13 amino acids.

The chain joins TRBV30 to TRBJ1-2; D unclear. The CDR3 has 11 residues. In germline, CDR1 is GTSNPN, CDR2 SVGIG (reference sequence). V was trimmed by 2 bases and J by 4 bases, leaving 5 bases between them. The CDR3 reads CAWSRSYGYTF. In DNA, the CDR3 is TGTGCCTGGAGTAGATCCTATGGCTACACCTTC.